These 11 T cell receptor beta chains were all obtained from the same sample, sequenced in a study of blood T cell repertoires in COVID-19. The protocol was immunoSEQ multiplex PCR, while the TCRdb copy is restricted to in-frame clones and leaves out a portion. The data show some 320,000 clones, roughly 86% seen once. The sequencing input was PBMCs or T cells enriched from blood (not recorded which). Receptor source: a woman in her thirties who had recovered from COVID-19.

Only one count was recorded for this clone. The chain joins TRBV25-1 to TRBJ2-5, with D perhaps matching TRBD1 (7 bases). Germline V gives CDR1 MGHDK, CDR2 SYGVNS. There are 15 residues in the CDR3. The V and J ends lost 2 bases and 6 bases respectively, with 16 bases between them. The CDR3 here is CASSEGGTVVQTQYF. CDR3 bases: TGTGCCAGCAGTGAAGGCGGGACAGTAGTTCAGACCCAGTACTTC.

This chain links TRBV7-6 with TRBJ2-2; 14 positions match TRBD2. CDR3 length: 21 amino acids. V dropped 0 bases and J dropped 1; count of bases not matched to a gene: 10. Looked up from germline, CDR1 is SGHVS and CDR2 is FNYEAQ. CDR3 in amino acids: CASSLALMGLAGEKNTGELFF. In nucleotides, the CDR3 is TGTGCCAGCAGCTTAGCGCTAATGGGACTAGCGGGGGAGAAGAACACCGGGGAGCTGTTTTTT.

This chain connects TRBV14 to TRBJ2-7; TRBD1 is a possible D gene (6 bases). The CDR3 is 13 residues long. Trimming removed 6 bases from V and 0 bases from J, with 9 bases in between. CDR1 and CDR2 (germline): SGHDN, FVKESK. This chain's CDR3 is CASRKGGSYEQYF. The DNA of the CDR3 is TGTGCCAGCAGAAAAGGGGGCTCCTACGAGCAGTACTTC.

This chain uses TRBV7-6 with TRBJ1-6; D not certain. The CDR3 sequence is 14 residues long. The V and J ends lost 5 bases and 10 bases respectively, with 15 bases between them. Per germline, CDR1 SGHVS and CDR2 FNYEAQ. As DNA, the CDR3 is TGTGCCAGCAGCCCCTCGGAGGTCGGCTCACCCCTCCACTTT. This codes for CASSPSEVGSPLHF.

Concerning this clone itself: Different DNA sequences within this sample yield the same CDR3. V gene TRBV3-1 (or the pseudogene TRBV3-2) combines with J gene TRBJ2-1; 11 positions match TRBD2. The germline V gene has CDR1 LGHDT and CDR2 YNNKEL (reference sequence). The CDR3 has 14 residues. The J segment lost 6 bases and the V segment lost 5 bases, leaving 3 bases of the junction unmatched. The CDR3 DNA follows: TGTGCCAGCAGCTTCGGACTAGCGGGCAATGAGCAGTTCTTC. Translation gives CASSFGLAGNEQFF.

This clone occurred once. The chain uses TRBV6-5 and TRBJ2-3; a possible D gene is TRBD2 (6 bases). The germline V and J ends were trimmed by 6 bases and 10 bases, with 17 bases remaining between them. The CDR3 consists of 13 residues. CDR1 and CDR2 from the germline V gene are MNHEY and SVGAGI. The CDR3 DNA follows: TGTGCCAGCAGGGGATTGCGGGAAGAAGCGCAGTATTTT. Protein sequence: CASRGLREEAQYF.

This chain joins TRBV28 and TRBJ2-7; D possibly corresponds to TRBD2 (6 bases). The germline gives CDR1 MDHEN, CDR2 SYDVKM. The V gene lost 6 bases and the J gene lost 3 bases, with 12 bases spanning the gap. This CDR3 contains 13 residues. CDR3 nucleotides: TGTGCCAGCAGGATAGGGACTGGCTACGAGCAGTACTTC. Translated, it gives CASRIGTGYEQYF.

The chain carries TRBV28 and TRBJ1-6; D ambiguous. The CDR3 has 14 amino acids. Per the germline V gene, CDR1 is MDHEN and CDR2 is SYDVKM. Trimming removed 7 bases from V and 8 bases from J, with 15 bases in between. The CDR3 loop is CASIGEVLHSPLHF. The CDR3 DNA reads TGTGCCAGCATCGGAGAGGTCCTTCATTCACCCCTCCACTTT.

The rearrangement uses TRBV5-1 and TRBJ2-1; D possibly corresponds to TRBD1 (6 bases). Germline V CDR1 and CDR2: SGHRS, YFSETQ. The CDR3 contains 16 residues. V lost 1 base to trimming and J lost 1 base, with 12 bases between them. The CDR3 protein is CASSLYRVNSYNEQFF. CDR3 nucleotides: TGCGCCAGCAGCTTGTACAGGGTTAATTCCTACAATGAGCAGTTCTTC.

The genes are TRBV18 and TRBJ2-5, with a tentative D call TRBD1 (6 bases). Germline V gene lookup returns CDR1 KGHSH and CDR2 LQKENI. CDR3 size: 14 residues. V was clipped by 3 bases and J by 0 bases, with 8 bases between them. CDR3 in DNA: TGTGCCAGCTCACCCTCAGGGGACCAAGAGACCCAGTACTTC. Its translation: CASSPSGDQETQYF.

J is TRBJ2-2 and V is TRBV5-1; TRBD1 matches at 8 bases. J lost 6 bases, V lost 5 bases, and 6 bases had no gene match. Germline CDR1 reads SGHRS; CDR2 reads YFSETQ. This CDR3 contains 14 residues. CDR3 DNA sequence: TGCGCCAGCAGATATGGACAGGGCGCCGGGGAGCTGTTTTTT. It yields the protein CASRYGQGAGELFF.